These 27 T cell receptor beta chains originate from one sample sequenced in a study of regulatory T cells in long-lasting Graves disease. Both iRepertoire HTBI primers and Arm-PCR of CDR3 regions were used to build the TCR beta libraries. One entry per CDR3 protein, called by TCRdb with MiXCR from the multiplex PCR reads. Among roughly 500,000 distinct CDR3 sequences listed, about 22% were seen once. Indicated time point: persistent/refractory GD, antithyroid drugs over 5 years with positive TRAb. The TCR library was made from RNA that had been extracted from PBMCs in TRIzol. The sample consisted of peripheral blood mononuclear cells (PBMCs), taken when the disease was refractory, from a patient treated with antithyroid drugs. The receptors come from a female donor with Graves disease.

This clonotype was counted between two and nine times. This sequence joins TRBV19 and TRBJ1-1; D not resolved. CDR3 length: 15 amino acids. Trimming stripped 3 bases from V and 3 bases from J, with 14 bases between. The germline CDR1 and CDR2 sequences are LNHDA and SQIVND (reference sequence). The CDR3 protein is CASSMRAARDTEAFF. The CDR3 region has the DNA TGTGCCAGTAGTATGCGGGCTGCAAGGGACACTGAAGCTTTCTTT.

This clonotype was detected ten times or more. The chain couples TRBV7-9 to TRBJ2-7; D is possibly TRBD1 (5 bases). The CDR3 contains 15 residues. The V gene lost 4 bases and the J gene lost 3 bases, with 16 bases spanning the gap. The germline V gene encodes CDR1 SEHNR and CDR2 FQNEAQ (reference sequence). The CDR3 nucleotides read TGTGCCAGCAGCTCTTGGGGCAGCTGGAGCTACGAGCAGTACTTC. Its translation is CASSSWGSWSYEQYF.

The sample holds many counts of this clonotype. This chain uses TRBV6-5 with TRBJ2-7; 10 bases match TRBD2. Germline assignment: CDR1 MNHEY and CDR2 SVGAGI. The CDR3 contains 15 residues. Trimming cost V 4 bases and J 6 bases; bases outside gene matches: 9. The CDR3 DNA reads TGTGCCAGCAGTTCCTCCTTAGCGGGAGGAGTCGAGCAGTACTTC. This encodes CASSSSLAGGVEQYF.

In this sample, this clonotype turned up many times. The V and J genes are TRBV12-3 or TRBV12-4 and TRBJ1-5; 7 nucleotides agree with TRBD1. The V segment lost 5 bases and the J segment 3 bases; nucleotides outside the gene matches: 7. CDR3 length: 15 amino acids. CDR3 residues: CASSRTGEINQPQHF. The DNA of the CDR3 is TGTGCCAGCAGTAGGACAGGAGAAATCAATCAGCCCCAGCATTTT.

The chain is built from TRBV3-1 and TRBJ2-7; D is tentatively TRBD1 or TRBD2 (6 bases each). Germline CDR1 LGHDT, CDR2 YNNKEL (reference sequence). V lost 5 bases and J 0 bases, leaving 14 bases between the germline ends. The CDR3 sequence is 15 residues long. The CDR3 nucleotides read TGTGCCAGCAGCTGGAGGGGGACGGGCTCCTACGAGCAGTACTTC. This codes for CASSWRGTGSYEQYF.

The rearrangement joins TRBV28 to TRBJ2-2; tentatively, D is TRBD1 or TRBD2 (5 bases each). V was shortened by 8 bases and J by 6 bases, with 16 bases between the two germline ends. The CDR3 loop spans 14 amino acids. Germline loops: CDR1 MDHEN, CDR2 SYDVKM. CDR3 DNA sequence: TGTGCCAGCGTCTCCGCCCGGGGCTCCGGGGAGCTGTTTTTT. Translated, it gives CASVSARGSGELFF.

The V gene is TRBV6-1, the J gene TRBJ1-1; 12 bases line up with TRBD1. Unmatched junction bases numbered 6, after V lost 6 bases and J lost 1 base. Looked up from germline, CDR1 is MNHNS and CDR2 is SASEGT. CDR3 length: 16 amino acids. CDR3: CASRHGTGGRNTEAFF. The CDR3 region has the DNA TGTGCCAGCAGACACGGGACAGGGGGCAGGAACACTGAAGCTTTCTTT.

This clonotype was found many times. The chain joins TRBV7-9 to TRBJ2-5; D tentatively fits TRBD1 or TRBD2 (5 bases each). The germline V gene encodes CDR1 SEHNR and CDR2 FQNEAQ (reference sequence). Trimming took off 6 bases at V and 5 bases at J, with 13 bases between the two ends. This CDR3 region has 13 residues. The CDR3 region is CASRWGSTETQYF. The DNA for the CDR3 is TGTGCCAGCAGGTGGGGGAGCACGGAGACCCAGTACTTC.

The chain couples TRBV19 to TRBJ1-5; a possible D gene is TRBD1 (6 bases). V was pared by 11 bases and J by 0 bases, with 17 bases between. Germline V gene sequence: CDR1 LNHDA, CDR2 SQIVND (reference sequence). The length of the CDR3 is 15 residues. CDR3 region: CADLSDSHSNQPQHF. DNA of the CDR3: TGTGCCGATCTCTCGGACAGTCATAGCAATCAGCCCCAGCATTTT.

This clonotype was detected many times. The V and J genes are TRBV12-3 or TRBV12-4 and TRBJ1-2; D unclear. There are 15 residues in the CDR3. V was shortened by 2 bases and J by 6 bases, with 16 bases between the two germline ends. DNA for the CDR3: TGTGCCAGCAGTTTATTAATCCGGGGAGGCCATGGCTACACCTTC. Translation: CASSLLIRGGHGYTF.

Many counts were recorded for this clonotype. This sequence joins TRBV12-3 or TRBV12-4 and TRBJ1-1; maybe TRBD1 (6 bases). The CDR3 runs 12 residues. Trimming took 5 bases from V and 12 from J, leaving 16 bases between them. The CDR3 sequence is CASSRRTDATFF. For the CDR3, the DNA is TGTGCCAGCAGTCGAAGGACAGATGCGACTTTCTTT.

This clonotype was seen just once. This chain joins TRBV10-3 and TRBJ2-7; D is uncertain. This CDR3 has 15 amino acids. V was clipped by 5 bases and J by 6 bases, with 20 bases between them. Germline-derived CDR1 and CDR2 are ENHRY and SYGVKD. Here the CDR3 DNA reads TGTGCCATCAGTAACGCTAGGAGCTCCAACTCCGAGCAGTACTTC. Protein sequence: CAISNARSSNSEQYF.

In its sample, this clonotype was seen a few times. This chain connects TRBV6-1 to TRBJ1-5; the D gene is possibly TRBD1 (6 bases). Germline V CDR1 and CDR2: MNHNS, SASEGT. V was trimmed by 7 bases and J by 7 bases, leaving 11 bases between them. The CDR3 has 12 residues. This CDR3 reads CASTQGGQPQHF. The CDR3, as DNA: TGTGCCAGCACCCAAGGGGGGCAGCCCCAGCATTTT.

The chain has TRBV24-1 and TRBJ2-3; D unresolved. The CDR3 length is 15 residues. CDR1 and CDR2 from the germline V gene are KGHDR and SFDVKD. Trimming took off 4 bases at V and 2 bases at J, with 12 bases between the two ends. The CDR3 region has the DNA TGTGCCACCAGTGACAGGTTCAATCCCACAGATACGCAGTATTTT. Translated: CATSDRFNPTDTQYF.

This clonotype was recorded a few times. This chain connects TRBV5-1 to TRBJ1-1, with 7 bases fitting TRBD1. The V gene end was trimmed by 4 bases and the J gene end by 6 bases; junction bases not matched to a gene: 9. The CDR3 runs 14 residues. Germline V gene lookup returns CDR1 SGHRS and CDR2 YFSETQ. As DNA, the CDR3 is TGCGCCAGCAGCCCCCCCGACAGGGTCGCTGAAGCTTTCTTT. This encodes CASSPPDRVAEAFF.

This clonotype appeared many times. The chain combines TRBV30 with TRBJ1-6, with a possible D match to TRBD1 (5 bases). The V and J ends lost 4 bases and 10 bases respectively, with 14 bases between them. Germline CDR1 GTSNPN, CDR2 SVGIG (reference sequence). The CDR3 length is 13 residues. CDR3 loop: CAWTQGPGSPLHF. As DNA, the CDR3 is TGTGCCTGGACGCAGGGCCCCGGATCACCCCTCCACTTT.

The V gene is TRBV7-9, the J gene TRBJ2-7; TRBD2 might be the D (5 bases). The CDR3 totals 14 residues. Trimming pared 5 bases from V and 3 bases from J, leaving 14 bases between. Germline loops: CDR1 SEHNR, CDR2 FQNEAQ (reference sequence). CDR3 in DNA: TGTGCCAGCAGCGGAGACGGGATGAACTACGAGCAGTACTTC. Its protein product is CASSGDGMNYEQYF.

This clonotype was counted a few times. The genes are TRBV28 and TRBJ1-5; D uncertain. The CDR3 runs 12 residues. V lost 6 bases to trimming and J lost 3 bases, with 6 bases between them. Germline CDR1 reads MDHEN; CDR2 reads SYDVKM. CDR3 sequence: CASRRANQPQHF. DNA for the CDR3: TGTGCCAGCAGGAGGGCCAATCAGCCCCAGCATTTT.

A word on this clonotype: Since a much larger clone is just one base distant, this may be a read error. The chain has TRBV12-3 or TRBV12-4 and TRBJ2-5; tentative D call: TRBD1 (6 bases). The CDR3 is 18 amino acids. Trimming pared 7 bases from V and 0 bases from J, leaving 24 bases between. The CDR3 bases are TGTGCCAGCAAAGCGGACAGCTGGGCTAGCATGTACCAAGAGACCCAGTACTTC. Protein: CASKADSWASMYQETQYF.

The rearrangement links TRBV28 to TRBJ1-1; TRBD1 is a possible D gene (6 bases). V was clipped by 6 bases and J by 5 bases, with 19 bases between them. Looked up from germline, CDR1 is MDHEN and CDR2 is SYDVKM. This CDR3 is built from 15 residues. CDR3 nucleotide sequence: TGTGCCAGCAGCTCCCCAGTCCGGGGGCTTACTGAAGCTTTCTTT. Amino acids: CASSSPVRGLTEAFF.

V usage is TRBV7-3 and J usage is TRBJ2-7; 14 bases line up with TRBD2. Trimming cost V 5 bases and J 12 bases; bases outside gene matches: 12. The germline CDR1 and CDR2 sequences are SGHTA and FQGTGA. The CDR3 loop spans 15 amino acids. CDR3 loop: CASSREPGLAGDLYF. Written as DNA, the CDR3 is TGTGCCAGCAGCCGAGAGCCGGGACTAGCGGGAGACCTGTACTTC. Combining the CDR3 with reference TRBV7-3 and TRBJ2-7 gives the whole variable domain GAGVSQTPSNKVTEKGKYVELRCDPISGHTALYWYRQSLGQGPEFLIYFQGTGAADDSGLPNDRFFAVRPEGSVSTLKIQRTERGDSAVYLCASSREPGLAGDLYFGPGTRLTVT.

The rearrangement links TRBV24-1 to TRBJ2-3; 7 bases fit TRBD1. The V gene end was trimmed by 3 bases and the J gene end by 2 bases; junction bases not matched to a gene: 4. This CDR3 has 15 amino acids. Germline V gene sequence: CDR1 KGHDR, CDR2 SFDVKD. CDR3 loop: CATSDPGQSTDTQYF. The DNA of the CDR3 is TGTGCCACCAGTGATCCGGGACAGTCCACAGATACGCAGTATTTT.

This clonotype has at least ten counts. This sequence joins TRBV15 and TRBJ1-6, with no clear D. The CDR3 totals 15 residues. Trimming cost V 0 bases and J 4 bases, with 7 bases left between them. Germline-derived CDR1 and CDR2 are LNHNV and YYDKDF (reference sequence). CDR3 sequence reads: CATSRDWEYNSPLHF. The DNA of the CDR3 is TGTGCCACCAGCAGAGATTGGGAATATAATTCACCCCTCCACTTT.

This clonotype was seen a handful of times. This chain connects TRBV11-1 to TRBJ2-2, with 7 nucleotides matching TRBD1. The length of the CDR3 is 15 residues. Per germline, CDR1 SGHAT and CDR2 FQDESV (reference sequence). V shed 5 bases and J 7 bases; nucleotides not matched to a gene: 10. CDR3 nucleotide sequence: TGTGCCAGCAGCCTGGGACAGAGGTCTAGCGGGGAGCTGTTTTTT. Translation: CASSLGQRSSGELFF.

This clonotype was found many times. One junction end does not reproduce the germline sequence, and a read error may be involved. This chain uses TRBV7-9 with TRBJ2-7; no clear D gene. Germline V gene sequence: CDR1 SEHNR, CDR2 FQNEAQ (reference sequence). This CDR3 comprises 11 residues. CDR3 sequence: CASSVSYEQYF. CDR3 bases: TGCGCCAGCAGCGTGTCCTACGAGCAGTACTTC.

This clonotype was seen more than once but under ten times. This rearrangement joins TRBV6-5 to TRBJ1-6, with a weak D call TRBD1 (5 bases). CDR3 length equals 15 residues. Germline V CDR1 and CDR2: MNHEY, SVGAGI. V shed 0 bases and J shed 9 bases, with 12 bases lying between them. Written as DNA, the CDR3 is TGTGCCAGCAGTTACTCGAAAGGGGAGACTTCACCCCTCCACTTT. It specifies CASSYSKGETSPLHF.

This clonotype was found many times. The chain recombines TRBV7-9 with TRBJ2-5, with TRBD2 matching 8 bases. The germline V gene encodes CDR1 SEHNR and CDR2 FQNEAQ (reference sequence). CDR3 length: 15 residues. V gave up 2 bases and J gave up 5 bases; unmatched junction bases: 7. The CDR3 DNA follows: TGTGCCAGCAGCTTAACGGTTGCTAGCGGGGAGACCCAGTACTTC. It translates to CASSLTVASGETQYF.